This TCR beta chain was observed in a study of T cells in Graves' hyperthyroidism and ophthalmopathy. TCR beta CDR3 regions were amplified from RNA transcripts. When the TCR CDR3 underwent first-round RT-PCR, the HTBI primer set was used. TCRdb analysed the multiplex PCR reads with MiXCR anew, one entry per CDR3 protein. The table has about 640,000 distinct CDR3 sequences, around 20% seen once. This clonotype occurred a few times. V lost 5 bases, J lost 8 bases, and 13 bases lay in between. Germline loops: CDR1 SGHAT, CDR2 FQNNGV. The CDR3 is 13 residues long. The gene calls are TRBV11-2 and TRBJ2-1; D tentatively reads TRBD1 or TRBD2 (6 bases each). Material for sequencing was blood. The receptor was isolated from a man between 25 and 39 years old with Graves' ophthalmopathy. The CDR3 DNA follows: TGTGCCAGCAGCCCCGGGGGCAGCTATGAGCAGTTCTTC. This translates into CASSPGGSYEQFF.